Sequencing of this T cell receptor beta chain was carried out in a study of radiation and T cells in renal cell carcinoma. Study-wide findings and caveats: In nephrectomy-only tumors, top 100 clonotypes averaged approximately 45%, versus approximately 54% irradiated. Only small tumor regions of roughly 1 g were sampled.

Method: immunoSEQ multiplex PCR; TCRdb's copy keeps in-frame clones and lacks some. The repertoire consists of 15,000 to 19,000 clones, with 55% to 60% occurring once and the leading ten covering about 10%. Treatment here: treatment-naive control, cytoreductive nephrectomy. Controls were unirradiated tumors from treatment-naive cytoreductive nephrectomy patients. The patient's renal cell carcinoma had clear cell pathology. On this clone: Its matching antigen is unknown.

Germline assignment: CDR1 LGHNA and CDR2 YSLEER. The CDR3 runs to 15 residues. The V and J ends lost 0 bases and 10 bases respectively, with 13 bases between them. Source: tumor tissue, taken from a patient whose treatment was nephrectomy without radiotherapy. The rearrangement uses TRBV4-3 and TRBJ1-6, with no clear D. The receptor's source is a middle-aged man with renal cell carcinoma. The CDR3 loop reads CASSQDRGMGSPLHF. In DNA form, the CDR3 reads TGCGCCAGCAGCCAAGACCGAGGAATGGGGTCACCCCTCCACTTT.